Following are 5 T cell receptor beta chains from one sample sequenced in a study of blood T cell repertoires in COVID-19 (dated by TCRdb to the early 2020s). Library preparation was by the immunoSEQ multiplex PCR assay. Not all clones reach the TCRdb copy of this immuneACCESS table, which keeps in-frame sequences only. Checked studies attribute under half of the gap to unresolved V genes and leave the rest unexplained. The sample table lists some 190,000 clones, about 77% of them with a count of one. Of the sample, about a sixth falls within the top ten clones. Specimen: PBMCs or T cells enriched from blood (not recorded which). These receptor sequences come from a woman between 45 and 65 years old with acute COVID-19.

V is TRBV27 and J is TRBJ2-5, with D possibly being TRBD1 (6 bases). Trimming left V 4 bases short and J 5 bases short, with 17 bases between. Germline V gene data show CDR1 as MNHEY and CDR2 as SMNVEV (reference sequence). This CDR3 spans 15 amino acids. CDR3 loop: CASSSGTLWGETQYF. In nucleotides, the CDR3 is TGTGCCAGCAGTTCCGGGACACTCTGGGGTGAGACCCAGTACTTC.

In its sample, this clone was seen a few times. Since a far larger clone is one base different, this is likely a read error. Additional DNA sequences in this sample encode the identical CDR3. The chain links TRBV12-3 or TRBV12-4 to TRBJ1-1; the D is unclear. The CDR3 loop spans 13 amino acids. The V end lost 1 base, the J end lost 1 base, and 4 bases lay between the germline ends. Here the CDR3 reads CASSLGGNTEAFF. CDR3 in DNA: TGTGCCAGCAGTTTAGGAGGGAACACTGAAGCTTTCTTT.

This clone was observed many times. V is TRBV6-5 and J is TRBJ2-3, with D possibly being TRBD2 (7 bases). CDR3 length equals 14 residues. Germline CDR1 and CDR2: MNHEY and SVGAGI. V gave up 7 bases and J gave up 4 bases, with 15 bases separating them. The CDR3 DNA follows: TGTGCCAGCACCGCGAGGGGGGGGGCAGATACGCAGTATTTT. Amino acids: CASTARGGADTQYF.

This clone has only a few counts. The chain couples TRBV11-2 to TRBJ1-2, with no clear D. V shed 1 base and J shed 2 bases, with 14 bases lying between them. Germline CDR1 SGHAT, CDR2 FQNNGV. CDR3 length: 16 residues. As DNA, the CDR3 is TGTGCCAGCAGCTTAGTGGGTTCGGGGTGGAACTATGGCTACACCTTC. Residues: CASSLVGSGWNYGYTF.

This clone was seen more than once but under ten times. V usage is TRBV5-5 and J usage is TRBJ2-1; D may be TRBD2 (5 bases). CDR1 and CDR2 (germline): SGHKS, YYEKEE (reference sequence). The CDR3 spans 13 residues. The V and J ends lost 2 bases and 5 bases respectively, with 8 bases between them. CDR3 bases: TGTGCCAGCAGCTTTTCGGGGAACAATGAGCAGTTCTTC. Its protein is CASSFSGNNEQFF.